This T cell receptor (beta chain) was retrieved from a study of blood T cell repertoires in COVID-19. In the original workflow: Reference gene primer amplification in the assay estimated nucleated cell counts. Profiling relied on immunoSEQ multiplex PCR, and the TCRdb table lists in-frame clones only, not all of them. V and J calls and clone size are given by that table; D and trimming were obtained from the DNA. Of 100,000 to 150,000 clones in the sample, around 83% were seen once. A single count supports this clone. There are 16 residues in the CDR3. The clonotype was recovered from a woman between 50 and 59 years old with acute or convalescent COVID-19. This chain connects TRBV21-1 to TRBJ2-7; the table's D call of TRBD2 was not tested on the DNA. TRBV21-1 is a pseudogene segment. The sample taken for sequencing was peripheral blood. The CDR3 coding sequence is TGTGCCAGGGAACTAGCGGGGGCCCCCTTATCCTACGAGCAGTACTTC. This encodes CARELAGAPLSYEQYF.